What follows are 19 T cell receptor beta chains derived from one specimen sequenced in a study of CXCR3-negative and CXCR3-positive naive CD8 T cells. Libraries of TRB cDNA were made by 5' RACE and carried UMIs. TCRdb reprocessed the 5' RACE reads and reports one entry per CDR3 protein, with no DNA. The repertoire table contains over 100,000 distinct CDR3 sequences. Sequences were obtained from naive CXCR3- CD8+ T cells from blood. The subset is: CD45RO-CCR7+CD27+CD95- naive CD8+ T cells lacking CXCR3 (TNR3-). All receptors derive from a human donor in good health. Some clones in this sample may be carry-over from other donors' samples.

The V gene is TRBV4-1, the J gene TRBJ2-1. Germline lookup yields CDR1 MGHRA and CDR2 YSYEKL. The CDR3 is 14 residues long. CDR3 residues: CASSRRKIGDEQFF.

The V call is TRBV7-9, the J call TRBJ1-1; TCRdb lists TRBD1, though no DNA is available to test this call. This CDR3 spans 15 amino acids. Germline CDR1 and CDR2: SEHNR and FQNEAQ (reference sequence). CDR3 residues: CASSLTSSDSTEAFF.

J is TRBJ1-4 and V is TRBV27; TCRdb returns TRBD1, unconfirmable since there is no DNA. CDR3 length: 13 residues. Looked up from germline, CDR1 is MNHEY and CDR2 is SMNVEV (reference sequence). The CDR3 is CASRGGTAEKLFF.

V gene TRBV20-1 combines with J gene TRBJ2-5; as DNA is missing, the TRBD1 call by TCRdb cannot be tested. This CDR3 contains 14 residues. The germline V gene encodes CDR1 DFQATT and CDR2 SNEGSKA (reference sequence). Here the CDR3 reads CSARTGTGLSGQYF.

The CDR3 reads CASSHRRPGAYEQYF. The V and J genes are TRBV28 and TRBJ2-7; the D call of TRBD1 rests on TCRdb alone, since no DNA is present to check it. CDR3 size: 15 residues. Germline V gene sequence: CDR1 MDHEN, CDR2 SYDVKM.

The CDR3 sequence: CASSLSSYSNQPQHF. The chain couples TRBV27 to TRBJ1-5. The CDR3 is 15 amino acids. Looked up from germline, CDR1 is MNHEY and CDR2 is SMNVEV (reference sequence).

The V call is TRBV5-1, the J call TRBJ2-5; TCRdb calls TRBD1, which cannot be checked without DNA. This CDR3 is built from 15 residues. Looked up from germline, CDR1 is SGHRS and CDR2 is YFSETQ. This CDR3 is CASSTFAGQEETQYF.

The chain uses TRBV29-1 and TRBJ2-1; there is no DNA to check the TCRdb D call of TRBD1. The CDR3 contains 17 residues. Germline V gene lookup returns CDR1 SQVTM and CDR2 ANQGSEA. CDR3 in amino acids: CSVEFLGHKGQVNEQFF.

The chain links TRBV29-1 to TRBJ2-2; there is no DNA to check the TCRdb D call of TRBD1. The CDR3 spans 18 residues. The V gene's germline CDR1 is SQVTM and CDR2 ANQGSEA. Here the CDR3 reads CSVESWSQAGGYTGELFF.

V gene TRBV7-9 combines with J gene TRBJ2-7; TCRdb's D call, TRBD1, is unchecked because there is no DNA. The germline V gene has CDR1 SEHNR and CDR2 FQNEAQ (reference sequence). The CDR3 covers 15 residues. The CDR3 loop reads CASSPKGTNSYEQYF.

V is TRBV12-3 or TRBV12-4 and J is TRBJ2-7; the TCRdb D gene call, TRBD2, has no DNA to confirm it. The CDR3 has 14 amino acids. The CDR3 spells CASSLVDSASEQYF.

V and J are TRBV29-1 and TRBJ2-1; TCRdb lists TRBD1, though no DNA is available to test this call. Germline CDR1 is SQVTM and CDR2 is ANQGSEA. The CDR3 loop spans 16 amino acids. CDR3 region: CRGLGQAGSSYNEQFF.

This chain connects TRBV19 to TRBJ1-1. Germline assignment: CDR1 LNHDA and CDR2 SQIVND (reference sequence). The CDR3 loop spans 11 amino acids. CDR3: CASLLGTEAFF.

The chain recombines TRBV5-1 with TRBJ2-1; TCRdb's D call, TRBD2, is unchecked because there is no DNA. The CDR3 has 16 amino acids. CDR1 and CDR2 (germline): SGHRS, YFSETQ. The CDR3 reads CASSPGLAGGDYEQFF.

The CDR3 protein is CASSGSGGYNEQFF. This sequence joins TRBV2 and TRBJ2-1; TCRdb returns TRBD2, unconfirmable since there is no DNA. The germline gives CDR1 SNHLY, CDR2 FYNNEI. The CDR3 extends over 14 amino acids.

The rearrangement links TRBV5-1 to TRBJ2-7. CDR3 length equals 14 residues. Germline assignment: CDR1 SGHRS and CDR2 YFSETQ. CDR3 in amino acids: CASSYRQGPYEQYF.

This rearrangement joins TRBV4-1 to TRBJ2-1; the TRBD2 assignment by TCRdb is unverifiable without DNA. Germline CDR1 and CDR2: MGHRA and YSYEKL. The CDR3 loop spans 19 amino acids. CDR3 region: CASSPPGLAGERPYNEQFF.

The chain uses TRBV19 and TRBJ2-1. The CDR3 totals 14 residues. The germline V gene has CDR1 LNHDA and CDR2 SQIVND (reference sequence). CDR3 sequence reads: CASSISADFNEQFF.

This chain uses TRBV28 with TRBJ2-7; TCRdb names TRBD1, which stays unverified in the absence of DNA. In germline, CDR1 is MDHEN, CDR2 SYDVKM. CDR3 size: 15 residues. CDR3 region: CASSLGQGGFYEQYF.